Listed below are T cell receptor beta chains from one sample, sequenced in a study of blood T cell repertoires in COVID-19. Data came from immunoSEQ multiplex PCR; TCRdb stores just in-frame clones and leaves some out. The table includes about 140,000 clones, about 83% detected once. Sample: PBMCs or T cells enriched from blood (not recorded which). The receptors come from a woman aged 45-65 years with acute COVID-19. Each CDR3 is given with its conserved first and last residue. The D gene is left open where the match is weak. Expanded clones get a size class; other rows say once, few or many, or leave the size out.

>TRBV9|TRBD1|14|-|TRBJ1-1
CASSVDRGSTEAFF
>TRBV27|TRBD1|14|-|TRBJ1-2
CASSPGGGNYGYTF
>TRBV5-1|TRBD1|16|-|TRBJ1-4
CASSIGQGKTNEKLFF
>TRBV5-4|TRBD1|15|-|TRBJ2-7
CASSERTGTFYEQYF
>TRBV29-1|-|14|-|TRBJ2-1
CSVEGDYLPNEQFF
>TRBV4-2|TRBD2|15|-|TRBJ2-5
CASSQGHGGQETQYF
>TRBV19|TRBD1|17|-|TRBJ1-2
CASSLQPTGTYNYGCTF
>TRBV19|TRBD2|15|-|TRBJ2-1
CASSTLAGGGNEQFF
>TRBV10-1|-|14|-|TRBJ2-2
CASSEGQGTGELFF
>TRBV9|-|15|once|TRBJ1-1
CASSVGGAGNTEAFF
>TRBV11-2|-|14|-|TRBJ1-5
CASSLSLKDSHQHF
>TRBV9|TRBD1|15|-|TRBJ2-2
CASSGYRGGTGELFF
>TRBV5-4|-|14|once|TRBJ2-3
CASSPGTSTDTQYF
>TRBV19|TRBD1|14|-|TRBJ2-7
CASSSGLGQDEQYF
>TRBV6-5|-|13|-|TRBJ1-1
CASRNTGSTEAFF
>TRBV6-1|TRBD1|14|-|TRBJ1-5
CASREGGGNQPQHF
>TRBV28|-|14|-|TRBJ2-3
CASIQPGATDTQYF
>TRBV5-1|-|15|few|TRBJ2-3
CASTFGLQGTDTQYF
>TRBV9|TRBD2|14|-|TRBJ2-5
CASSVAGGGQTQYF
>TRBV18|-|12|-|TRBJ2-5
CASSPAQETQYF
>TRBV9|TRBD2|19|-|TRBJ2-1
CASSVDQGTSGRQGDEQFF
>TRBV7-8|-|12|-|TRBJ1-1
CASSPAGREAFF
>TRBV19|-|16|-|TRBJ2-6
CASSIMGGTGANVLTF
>TRBV19|TRBD1|16|-|TRBJ1-2
CASSTETGATLGGYTF
>TRBV19|TRBD1|14|-|TRBJ1-1
CASSFQGVYTEAFF
>TRBV11-3|-|14|-|TRBJ1-1
CASSAQGPFTEAFF
>TRBV2|TRBD1|15|once|TRBJ1-1
CASRGQGGTNTEAFF
>TRBV9|-|22|-|TRBJ1-6
CASSVSPTADRRLSSYNSPLHF
>TRBV4-1|TRBD1|15|-|TRBJ2-1
CASSQVFRTGTEQFF
>TRBV7-2|-|13|-|TRBJ2-5
CASRRSSGETQYF
>TRBV11-3|-|15|-|TRBJ1-2
CASSPRETNPDGYTF
>TRBV5-3|TRBD1|15|-|TRBJ1-2
CARSLTTGEACGYTF
>TRBV12-3/TRBV12-4|-|13|-|TRBJ1-1
CASRQGRRTEAFF
>TRBV4-2|-|15|-|TRBJ1-6
CASSQVQQGNSPLHF